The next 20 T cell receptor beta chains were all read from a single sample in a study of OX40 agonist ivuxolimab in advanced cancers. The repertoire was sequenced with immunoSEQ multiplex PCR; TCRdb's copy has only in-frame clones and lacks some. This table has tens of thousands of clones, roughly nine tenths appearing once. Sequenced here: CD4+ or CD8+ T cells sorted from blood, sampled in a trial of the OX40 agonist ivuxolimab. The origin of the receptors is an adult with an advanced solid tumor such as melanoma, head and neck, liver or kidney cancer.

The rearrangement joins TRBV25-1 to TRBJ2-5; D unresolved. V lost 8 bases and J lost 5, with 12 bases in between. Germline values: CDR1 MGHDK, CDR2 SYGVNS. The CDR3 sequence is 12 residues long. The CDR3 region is CASLPDGETQYF. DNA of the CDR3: TGTGCCAGCTTGCCCGATGGGGAGACCCAGTACTTC.

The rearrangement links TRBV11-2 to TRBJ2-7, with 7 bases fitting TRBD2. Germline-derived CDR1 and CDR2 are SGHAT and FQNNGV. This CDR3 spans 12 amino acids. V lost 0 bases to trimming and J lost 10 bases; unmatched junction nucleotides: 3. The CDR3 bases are TGTGCCAGCAGCTTAGACGGGGGGATCCAGTACTTC. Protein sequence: CASSLDGGIQYF.

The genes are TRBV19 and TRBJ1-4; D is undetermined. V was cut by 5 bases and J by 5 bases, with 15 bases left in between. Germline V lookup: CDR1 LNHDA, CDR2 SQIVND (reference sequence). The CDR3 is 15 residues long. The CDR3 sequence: CASSPRTSINEKLFF. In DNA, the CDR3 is TGTGCCAGTAGTCCCAGGACCTCAATCAATGAAAAACTGTTTTTT.

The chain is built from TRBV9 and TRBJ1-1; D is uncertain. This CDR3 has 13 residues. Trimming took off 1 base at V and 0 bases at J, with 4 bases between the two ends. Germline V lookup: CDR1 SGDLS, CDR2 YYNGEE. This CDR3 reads CASSVSVNTEAFF. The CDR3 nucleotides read TGTGCCAGCAGCGTATCGGTGAACACTGAAGCTTTCTTT.

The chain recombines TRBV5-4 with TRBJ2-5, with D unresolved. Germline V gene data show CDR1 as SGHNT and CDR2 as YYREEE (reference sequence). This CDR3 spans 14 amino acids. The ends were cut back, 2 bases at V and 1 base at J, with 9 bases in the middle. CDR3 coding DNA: TGTGCCAGCAGCTTTTGGCACAGCCAAGAGACCCAGTACTTC. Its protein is CASSFWHSQETQYF.

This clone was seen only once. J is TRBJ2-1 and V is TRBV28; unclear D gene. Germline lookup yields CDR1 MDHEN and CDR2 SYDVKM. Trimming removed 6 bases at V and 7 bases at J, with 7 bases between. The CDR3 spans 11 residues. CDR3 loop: CASRLQNEQFF. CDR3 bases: TGTGCCAGCAGGCTACAAAATGAGCAGTTCTTC.

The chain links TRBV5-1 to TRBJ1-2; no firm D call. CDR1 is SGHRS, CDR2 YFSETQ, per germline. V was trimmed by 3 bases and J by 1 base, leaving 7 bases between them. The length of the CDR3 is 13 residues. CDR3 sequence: CASSSGSNYGYTF. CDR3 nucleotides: TGCGCCAGCAGCTCGGGAAGTAACTATGGCTACACCTTC. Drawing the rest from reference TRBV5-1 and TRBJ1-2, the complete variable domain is KAGVTQTPRYLIKTRGQQVTLSCSPISGHRSVSWYQQTPGQGLQFLFEYFSETQRNKGNFPGRFSGRQFSNSRSEMNVSTLELGDSALYLCASSSGSNYGYTFGSGTRLTVV.

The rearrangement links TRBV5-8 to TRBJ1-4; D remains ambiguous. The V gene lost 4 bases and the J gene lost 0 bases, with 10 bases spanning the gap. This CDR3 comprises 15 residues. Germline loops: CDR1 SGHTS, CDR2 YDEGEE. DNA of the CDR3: TGTGCCAGCAGCCCCATCATACCAACTAATGAAAAACTGTTTTTT. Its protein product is CASSPIIPTNEKLFF.

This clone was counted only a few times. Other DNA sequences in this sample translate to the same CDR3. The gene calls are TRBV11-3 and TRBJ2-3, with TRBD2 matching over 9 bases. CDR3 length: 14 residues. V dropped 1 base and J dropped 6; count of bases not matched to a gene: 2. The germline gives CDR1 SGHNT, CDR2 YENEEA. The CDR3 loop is CASSLVAGADTQYF. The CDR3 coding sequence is TGTGCCAGCAGCTTAGTAGCGGGAGCCGATACGCAGTATTTT. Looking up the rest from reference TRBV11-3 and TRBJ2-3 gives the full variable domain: EAGVVQSPRYKIIEKKQPVAFWCNPISGHNTLYWYLQNLGQGPELLIRYENEEAVDDSQLPKDRFSAERLKGVDSTLKIQPAELGDSAVYLCASSLVAGADTQYFGPGTRLTVL.

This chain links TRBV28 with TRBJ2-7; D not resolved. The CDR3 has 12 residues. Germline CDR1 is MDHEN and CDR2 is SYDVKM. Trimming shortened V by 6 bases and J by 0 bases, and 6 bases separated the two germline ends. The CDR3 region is CASRYGSYEQYF. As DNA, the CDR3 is TGTGCCAGCAGATACGGCTCCTACGAGCAGTACTTC.

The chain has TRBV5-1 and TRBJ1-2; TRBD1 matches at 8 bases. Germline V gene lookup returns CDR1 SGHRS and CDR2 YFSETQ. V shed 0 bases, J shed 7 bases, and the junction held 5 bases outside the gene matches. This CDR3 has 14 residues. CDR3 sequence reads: CASSLDDRGGGYTF. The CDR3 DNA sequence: TGCGCCAGCAGCTTGGATGACAGGGGAGGTGGCTACACCTTC. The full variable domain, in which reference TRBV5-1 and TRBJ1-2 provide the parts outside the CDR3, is KAGVTQTPRYLIKTRGQQVTLSCSPISGHRSVSWYQQTPGQGLQFLFEYFSETQRNKGNFPGRFSGRQFSNSRSEMNVSTLELGDSALYLCASSLDDRGGGYTFGSGTRLTVV.

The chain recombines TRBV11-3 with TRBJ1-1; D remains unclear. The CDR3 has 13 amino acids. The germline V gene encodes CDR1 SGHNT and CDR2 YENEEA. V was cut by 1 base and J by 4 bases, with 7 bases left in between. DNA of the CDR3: TGTGCCAGCAGCTTAGCGCCTACCACTGAAGCTTTCTTT. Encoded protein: CASSLAPTTEAFF.

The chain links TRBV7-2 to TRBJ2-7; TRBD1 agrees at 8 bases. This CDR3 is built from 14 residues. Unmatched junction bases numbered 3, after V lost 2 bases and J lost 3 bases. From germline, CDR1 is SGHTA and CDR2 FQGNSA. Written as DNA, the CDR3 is TGTGCCAGCAGCTTAAATACAGGGGGCTACGAGCAGTACTTC. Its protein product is CASSLNTGGYEQYF.

The CDR3 coding sequence is TGTGCCAGCAGTGACAGGCTTTATAGCAATCAGCCCCAGCATTTT. Residues: CASSDRLYSNQPQHF. The chain is built from TRBV2 and TRBJ1-5; D gene unclear. The length of the CDR3 is 15 residues. V lost 3 bases, J lost 0 bases, and 9 bases lay in between. Germline CDR1 is SNHLY and CDR2 is FYNNEI.

The CDR3 DNA is TGTGCCAGCAGCTTAGGGGCCGGGGTAGTGGGCTACGAGCAGTACTTC. Translation gives CASSLGAGVVGYEQYF. The V gene is TRBV7-2, the J gene TRBJ2-7; weak D call: TRBD2 (5 bases). This CDR3 spans 16 amino acids. Germline lookup yields CDR1 SGHTA and CDR2 FQGNSA. Trimming pared 1 base from V and 3 bases from J, leaving 16 bases between.

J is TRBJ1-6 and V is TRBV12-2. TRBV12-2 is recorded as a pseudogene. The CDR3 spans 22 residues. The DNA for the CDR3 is TGTGCAAGTCGCCTCACGGGGCCCGGAGAGGTGGATACTAGCTCCTATAATTCACCCCTCCACTTT. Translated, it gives CASRLTGPGEVDTSSYNSPLHF.

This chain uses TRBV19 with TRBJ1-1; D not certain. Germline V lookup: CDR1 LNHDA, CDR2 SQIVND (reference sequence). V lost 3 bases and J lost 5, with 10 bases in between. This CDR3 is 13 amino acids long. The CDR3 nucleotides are TGTGCCAGTAGTATGCCTTATGAGACTGAAGCTTTCTTT. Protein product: CASSMPYETEAFF.

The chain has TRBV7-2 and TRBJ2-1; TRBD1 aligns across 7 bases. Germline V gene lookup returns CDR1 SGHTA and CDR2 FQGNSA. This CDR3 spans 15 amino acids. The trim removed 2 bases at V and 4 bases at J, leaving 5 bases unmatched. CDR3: CASSLYRGNYNEQFF. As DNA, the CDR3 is TGTGCCAGCAGCTTATACAGGGGCAATTACAATGAGCAGTTCTTC. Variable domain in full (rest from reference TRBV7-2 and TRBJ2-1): GAGVSQSPSNKVTEKGKDVELRCDPISGHTALYWYRQSLGQGLEFLIYFQGNSAPDKSGLPSDRFSAERTGGSVSTLTIQRTQQEDSAVYLCASSLYRGNYNEQFFGPGTRLTVL.

The CDR3: CASSHPEGRGYTF. The DNA of the CDR3 is TGTGCCAGCAGCCACCCTGAAGGGAGAGGCTACACCTTC. V and J are TRBV6-5 and TRBJ1-2; D unresolved. The ends were cut back, 6 bases at V and 8 bases at J, with 16 bases in the middle. The V gene's germline CDR1 is MNHEY and CDR2 SVGAGI. The CDR3 has 13 amino acids.

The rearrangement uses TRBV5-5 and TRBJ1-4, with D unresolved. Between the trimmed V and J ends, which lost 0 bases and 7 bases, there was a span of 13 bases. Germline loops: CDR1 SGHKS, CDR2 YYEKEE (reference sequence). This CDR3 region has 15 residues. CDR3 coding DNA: TGTGCCAGCAGCTTGGCCCCGCAAGGCCGTGAAAAACTGTTTTTT. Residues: CASSLAPQGREKLFF.